The 9 T cell receptor beta chains given below trace back to one sample, sequenced in a study of immune heterogeneity within non-small cell lung tumors (dated by TCRdb to 2017 to 2018). Genomic DNA was extracted from bulk tumor tissue and used as the TCR template, and approximately 600 ng gDNA was amplified per sample. During surgery, multiple biopsies were taken from each primary tumor, with sampling sites spaced as far apart as possible within the tumor mass. The study cohort was described as untreated, and the patients were newly diagnosed NSCLC cases having curative surgery. The data were produced on a HiSeq X Ten. The TCR beta CDR3 region was amplified with a multiplex PCR system, in which a first round of nine to ten cycles was run using 32 V-gene forward and 13 J-gene reverse primers. The public reads were reanalyzed by TCRdb: fastp trimming at Q25, MiXCR alignment, in-frame beta chains only. Rows with one shared CDR3 protein collapse into an entry with the most common genes and DNA. For this sample there are about 20,000 distinct CDR3 sequences; 25% to 30% appear just once. The ten largest clones capture 3.5% to 4.5% of the sample.

The sample was lung tumor tissue. Receptors originate from a man aged 35-49 years with non-small cell lung cancer.

This chain uses TRBV7-9 with TRBJ1-4; 9 bases are a match to TRBD1. CDR3 length: 15 amino acids. V was clipped by 5 bases and J by 8 bases; unmatched bases: 9. The germline V gene encodes CDR1 SEHNR and CDR2 FQNEAQ (reference sequence). The chain's CDR3 is CASSTTVTGGEKLFF. CDR3 coding DNA: TGTGCCAGCAGCACAACCGTGACAGGGGGGGAAAAACTGTTTTTT. The full variable domain, in which reference TRBV7-9 and TRBJ1-4 provide the parts outside the CDR3, is DTGVSQNPRHKITKRGQNVTFRCDPISEHNRLYWYRQTLGQGPEFLTYFQNEAQLEKSRLLSDRFSAERPKGSFSTLEIQRTEQGDSAMYLCASSTTVTGGEKLFFGSGTQLSVL.

This clonotype was picked up many times. The rearrangement joins TRBV4-1 to TRBJ2-7; 8 bases match TRBD2. The germline CDR1 and CDR2 sequences are MGHRA and YSYEKL. The CDR3 has 19 residues. V shed 4 bases and J 7 bases; nucleotides not matched to a gene: 24. CDR3: CASSLRGPMVSGSLREQYF. Written as DNA, the CDR3 is TGCGCCAGCAGCCTAAGGGGCCCAATGGTGAGCGGGAGTTTACGGGAGCAGTACTTC.

This clonotype is a singleton in its sample. It may be a read error: a sequence one base away is much more abundant. The chain employs TRBV28 and TRBJ2-7, with TRBD1 matching over 7 bases. Looked up from germline, CDR1 is MDHEN and CDR2 is SYDVKM. CDR3 length equals 15 residues. Written as DNA, the CDR3 is TGTGACAGCAGTTTATCATCGACAGGGAGCGTCGAGCAGTACTTC. Amino acid sequence: CDSSLSSTGSVEQYF.

The sample holds many counts of this clonotype. The CDR3 sequence is CAWTTTDTQYF. The CDR3 region has the DNA TGTGCCTGGACAACGACGGATACGCAGTATTTT. The J gene is TRBJ2-3, the V gene TRBV30; D unresolved. The CDR3 has 11 residues. V was clipped by 4 bases and J by 6 bases, with 8 bases between them. Germline V gene data show CDR1 as GTSNPN and CDR2 as SVGIG (reference sequence).

Of note for this clonotype: Since the CDR3 does not end with the conserved phenylalanine or tryptophan, this likely comes from a read error. V gene TRBV5-6 combines with J gene TRBJ1-2, with D possibly TRBD1 on 5 matching bases. The germline V and J ends were trimmed by 1 base and 2 bases, with 27 bases remaining between them. Germline CDR1 is SGHDT and CDR2 is YYEEEE. This CDR3 has 20 amino acids. The CDR3 region is CASSLFLRVPGGEENYGYTL. CDR3 nucleotides: TGTGCCAGCAGCTTGTTTCTTAGGGTACCGGGAGGGGAAGAGAACTATGGCTACACCCTC.

This chain links TRBV19 with TRBJ1-1; tentatively, D is TRBD1 (5 bases). The V and J ends lost 7 bases and 0 bases respectively, with 15 bases between them. The V gene's germline CDR1 is LNHDA and CDR2 SQIVND (reference sequence). This CDR3 has 15 amino acids. This chain's CDR3 is CASKLGHPMNTEAFF. DNA of the CDR3: TGTGCCAGTAAGTTGGGGCATCCAATGAACACTGAAGCTTTCTTT.

The chain joins TRBV7-8 to TRBJ1-2; 10 bases are shared with TRBD1. J lost 3 bases, V lost 5 bases, and 3 bases had no gene match. Germline loops: CDR1 SGHVS, CDR2 FQNEAQ. The CDR3 sequence is 14 residues long. The DNA for the CDR3 is TGTGCCAGCAGCGCTGGACAGGGGGACTATGGCTACACCTTC. This translates into CASSAGQGDYGYTF.

This clonotype occurred once. Since a much larger clone is just one base distant, this may be a read error. The gene calls are TRBV11-3 and TRBJ1-2, with 8 bases aligning to TRBD1. Germline-derived CDR1 and CDR2 are SGHNT and YENEEA. The CDR3 totals 14 residues. The CDR3 reads CARSLQGGNYGYTF. CDR3 DNA: TGTGCCAGAAGCTTACAGGGGGGCAACTATGGCTACACCTTC.

The V and J genes are TRBV27 and TRBJ2-5; D call uncertain. The length of the CDR3 is 13 residues. The germline CDR1 and CDR2 sequences are MNHEY and SMNVEV (reference sequence). Between the trimmed V and J ends, which lost 9 bases and 2 bases, there was a span of 13 bases. The CDR3 loop is CARRPGPQETQYF. CDR3 sequence (DNA): TGTGCCAGGAGGCCCGGGCCACAAGAGACCCAGTACTTC.